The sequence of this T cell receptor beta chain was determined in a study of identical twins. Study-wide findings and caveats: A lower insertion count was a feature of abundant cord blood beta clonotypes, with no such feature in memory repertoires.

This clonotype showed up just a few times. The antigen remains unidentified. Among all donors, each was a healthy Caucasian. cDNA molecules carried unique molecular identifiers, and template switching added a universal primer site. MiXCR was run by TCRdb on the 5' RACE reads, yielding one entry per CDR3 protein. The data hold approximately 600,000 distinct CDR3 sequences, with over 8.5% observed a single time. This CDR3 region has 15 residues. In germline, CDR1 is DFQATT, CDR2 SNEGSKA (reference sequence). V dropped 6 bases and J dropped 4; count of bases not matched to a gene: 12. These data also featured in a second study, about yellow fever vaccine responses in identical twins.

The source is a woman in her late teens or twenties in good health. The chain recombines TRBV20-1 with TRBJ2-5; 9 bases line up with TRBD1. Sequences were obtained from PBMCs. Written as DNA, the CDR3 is TGCAGTGCCAAGGATCCGGGACAGGGCGGAGAGACCCAGTACTTC. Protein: CSAKDPGQGGETQYF.